Listed here is a single TCR beta chain. Clones were read by immunoSEQ multiplex PCR, and TCRdb kept only the in-frame ones, dropping some. Among under 250,000 clones listed, roughly 88% were seen once. This sample is part of a study of blood T cell repertoires in COVID-19. About the research overall: There were acute and convalescent COVID-19 samples, and they came from the United States, Italy and Spain. The cDNA or gDNA used as material had been derived from T cells, B-cell-depleted T cells, or PBMCs.

Per the germline V gene, CDR1 is PRHDT and CDR2 is FYEKMQ (reference sequence). Germline trimming cut 0 bases from V and 8 bases from J; bases unmatched to any gene: 10. The CDR3 has 16 amino acids. This sequence originates from an elderly woman with COVID-19, enrolled during active disease. V and J are TRBV13 and TRBJ1-2; TRBD1 agrees at 9 bases. The sequenced sample was peripheral blood. CDR3 sequence reads: CASSLGDRGEGRGYTF. CDR3 DNA sequence: TGTGCCAGCAGCTTAGGGGACAGGGGAGAGGGTCGCGGCTACACCTTC. Variable domain in full (rest from reference TRBV13 and TRBJ1-2): AAGVIQSPRHLIKEKRETATLKCYPIPRHDTVYWYQQGPGQDPQFLISFYEKMQSDKGSIPDRFSAQQFSDYHSELNMSSLELGDSALYFCASSLGDRGEGRGYTFGSGTRLTVV.